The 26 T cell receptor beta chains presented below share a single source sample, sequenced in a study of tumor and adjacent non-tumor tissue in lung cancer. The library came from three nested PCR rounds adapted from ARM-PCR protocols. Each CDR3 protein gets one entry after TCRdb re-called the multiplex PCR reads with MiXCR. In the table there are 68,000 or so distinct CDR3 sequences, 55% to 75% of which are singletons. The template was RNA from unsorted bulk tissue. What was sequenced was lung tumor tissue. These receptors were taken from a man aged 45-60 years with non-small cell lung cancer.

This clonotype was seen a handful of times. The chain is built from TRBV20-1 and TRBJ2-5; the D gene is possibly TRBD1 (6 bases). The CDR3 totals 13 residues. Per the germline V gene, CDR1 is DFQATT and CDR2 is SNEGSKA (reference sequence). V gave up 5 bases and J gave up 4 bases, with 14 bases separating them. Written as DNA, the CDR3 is TGCAGTGCTCCCAGGGGCGGTGCAGAGACCCAGTACTTC. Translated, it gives CSAPRGGAETQYF.

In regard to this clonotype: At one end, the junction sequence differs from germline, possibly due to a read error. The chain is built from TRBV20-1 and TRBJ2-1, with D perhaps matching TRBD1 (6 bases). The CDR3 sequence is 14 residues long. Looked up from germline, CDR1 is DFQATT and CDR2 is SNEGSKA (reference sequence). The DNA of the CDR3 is TGCAGTGTTTACAGGGCCAGCTCCCACAATGAGCAGTTCTTC. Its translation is CSVYRASSHNEQFF.

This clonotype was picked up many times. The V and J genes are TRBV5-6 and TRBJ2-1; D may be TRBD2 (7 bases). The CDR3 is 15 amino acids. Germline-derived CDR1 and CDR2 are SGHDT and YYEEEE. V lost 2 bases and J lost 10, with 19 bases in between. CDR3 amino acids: CASSFFGTGGVEQFF. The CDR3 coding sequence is TGTGCCAGCAGCTTTTTTGGGACGGGGGGCGTCGAGCAGTTCTTC.

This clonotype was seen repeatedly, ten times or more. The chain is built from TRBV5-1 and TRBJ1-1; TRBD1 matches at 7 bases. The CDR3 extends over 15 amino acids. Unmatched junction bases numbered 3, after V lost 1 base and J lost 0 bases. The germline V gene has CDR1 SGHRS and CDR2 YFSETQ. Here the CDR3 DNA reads TGCGCCAGCAGCTTGAAGACAGGGCTGAACACTGAAGCTTTCTTT. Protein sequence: CASSLKTGLNTEAFF.

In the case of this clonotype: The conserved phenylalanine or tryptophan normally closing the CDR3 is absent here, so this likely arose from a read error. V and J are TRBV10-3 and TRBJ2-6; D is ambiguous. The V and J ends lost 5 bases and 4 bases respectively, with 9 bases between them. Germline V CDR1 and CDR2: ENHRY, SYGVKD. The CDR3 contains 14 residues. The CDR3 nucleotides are TGTGCCATCAGTCGGTCTGGGGGGGCCAACGTCCTGACTATC. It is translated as CAISRSGGANVLTI.

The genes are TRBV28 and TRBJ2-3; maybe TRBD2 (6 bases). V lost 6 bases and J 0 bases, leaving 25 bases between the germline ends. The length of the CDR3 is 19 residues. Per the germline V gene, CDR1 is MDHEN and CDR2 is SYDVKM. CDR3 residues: CASRILPGLRSTSTDTQYF. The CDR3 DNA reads TGTGCCAGCAGGATCCTTCCGGGACTCCGGAGTACTAGCACAGATACGCAGTATTTT.

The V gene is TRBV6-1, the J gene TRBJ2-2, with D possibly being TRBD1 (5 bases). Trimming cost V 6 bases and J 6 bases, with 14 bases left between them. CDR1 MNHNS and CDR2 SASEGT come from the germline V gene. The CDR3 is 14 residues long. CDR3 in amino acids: CASSRQMSSGELFF. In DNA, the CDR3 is TGTGCCAGCAGCAGACAGATGTCCTCCGGGGAGCTGTTTTTT.

The CDR3 region is CASSLVGLSSTDTHYF. The CDR3 nucleotides are TGTGCCAGCAGCTTAGTGGGGTTATCTAGCACAGATACACATTATTTT. The rearrangement joins TRBV11-2 to TRBJ2-3, with TRBD2 as a possible D gene (5 bases). The germline V gene has CDR1 SGHAT and CDR2 FQNNGV. The V end was cut by 1 base, the J end by 15 bases, with 26 bases between. This CDR3 spans 16 amino acids. Full variable domain (remainder filled in from reference TRBV11-2 and TRBJ2-3): EAGVAQSPRYKIIEKRQSVAFWCNPISGHATLYWYQQILGQGPKLLIQFQNNGVVDDSQLPKDRFSAERLKGVDSTLKIQPAKLEDSAVYLCASSLVGLSSTDTHYFGPGTRLTVL.

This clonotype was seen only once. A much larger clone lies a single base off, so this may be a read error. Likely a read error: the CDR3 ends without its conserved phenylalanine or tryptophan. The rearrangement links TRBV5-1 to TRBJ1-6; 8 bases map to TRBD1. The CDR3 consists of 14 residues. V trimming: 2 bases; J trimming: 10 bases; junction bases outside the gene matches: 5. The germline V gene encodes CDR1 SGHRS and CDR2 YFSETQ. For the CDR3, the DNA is TGCGCCAGCAGCTTTGCAGGGGGCGAATCACCCCTCCACATT. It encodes CASSFAGGESPLHI.

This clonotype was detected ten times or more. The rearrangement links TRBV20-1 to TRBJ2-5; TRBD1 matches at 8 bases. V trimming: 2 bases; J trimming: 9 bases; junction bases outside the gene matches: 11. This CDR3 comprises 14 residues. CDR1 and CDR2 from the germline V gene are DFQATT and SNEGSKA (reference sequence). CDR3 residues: CSARPWTGKGAQYF. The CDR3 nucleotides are TGCAGTGCTAGACCATGGACAGGGAAGGGGGCCCAGTACTTC.

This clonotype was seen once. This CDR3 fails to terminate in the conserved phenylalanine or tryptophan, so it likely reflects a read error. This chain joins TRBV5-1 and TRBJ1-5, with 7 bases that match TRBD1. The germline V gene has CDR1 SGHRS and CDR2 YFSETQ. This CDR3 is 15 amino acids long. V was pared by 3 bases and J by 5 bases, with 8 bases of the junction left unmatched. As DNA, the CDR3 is TGCGCCAGCAGCTCACAAGGGGGCAGGGATCAGCCCCAGCATTTA. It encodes CASSSQGGRDQPQHL.

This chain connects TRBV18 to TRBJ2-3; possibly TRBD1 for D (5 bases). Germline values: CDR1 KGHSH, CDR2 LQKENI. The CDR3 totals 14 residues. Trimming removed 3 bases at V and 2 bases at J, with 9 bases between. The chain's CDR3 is CASSPQTATDTQYF. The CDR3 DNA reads TGTGCCAGCTCACCCCAGACAGCCACAGATACGCAGTATTTT.

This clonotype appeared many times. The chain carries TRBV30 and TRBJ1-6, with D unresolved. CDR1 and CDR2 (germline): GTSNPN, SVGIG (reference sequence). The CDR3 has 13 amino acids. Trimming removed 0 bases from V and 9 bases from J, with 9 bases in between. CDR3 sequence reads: CAWSVTVGSPLHF. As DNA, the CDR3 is TGTGCCTGGAGTGTCACGGTGGGTTCACCCCTCCACTTT.

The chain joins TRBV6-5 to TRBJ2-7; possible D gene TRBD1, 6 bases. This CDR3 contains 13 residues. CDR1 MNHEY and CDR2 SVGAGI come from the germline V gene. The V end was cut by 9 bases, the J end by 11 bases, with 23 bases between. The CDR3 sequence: CARSTGPVYEKYF. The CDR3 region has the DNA TGTGCCAGAAGCACAGGGCCGGTGTATGAGAAGTACTTC.

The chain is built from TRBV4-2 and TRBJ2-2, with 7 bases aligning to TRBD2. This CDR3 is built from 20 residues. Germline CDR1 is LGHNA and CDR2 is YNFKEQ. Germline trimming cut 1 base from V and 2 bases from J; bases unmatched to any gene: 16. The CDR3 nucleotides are TGTGCCAGCAGCCAAGGTCCAGAGACTATCGGGAGGACCAACACCGGGGAGCTGTTTTTT. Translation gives CASSQGPETIGRTNTGELFF.

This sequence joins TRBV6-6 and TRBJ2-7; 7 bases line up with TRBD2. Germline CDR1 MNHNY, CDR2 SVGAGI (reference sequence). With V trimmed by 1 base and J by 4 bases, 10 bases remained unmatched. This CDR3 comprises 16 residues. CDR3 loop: CASSYLRTRGVYEQYF. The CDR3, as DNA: TGTGCCAGCAGTTACTTGAGGACTAGGGGAGTGTACGAGCAGTACTTC.

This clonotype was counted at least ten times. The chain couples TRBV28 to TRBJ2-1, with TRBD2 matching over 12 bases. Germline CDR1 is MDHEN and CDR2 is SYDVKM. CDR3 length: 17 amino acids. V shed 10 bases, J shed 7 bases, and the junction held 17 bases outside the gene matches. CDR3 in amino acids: CATHVVTSGRPKNEQFF. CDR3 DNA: TGTGCCACCCACGTCGTGACTAGCGGGAGACCAAAAAATGAGCAGTTCTTC.

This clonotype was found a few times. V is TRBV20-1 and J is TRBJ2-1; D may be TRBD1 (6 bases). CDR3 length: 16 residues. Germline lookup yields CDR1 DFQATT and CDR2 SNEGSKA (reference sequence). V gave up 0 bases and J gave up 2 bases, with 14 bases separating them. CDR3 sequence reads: CSAREWPGQPYNEQFF. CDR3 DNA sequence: TGCAGTGCTAGAGAATGGCCGGGACAACCCTACAATGAGCAGTTCTTC.

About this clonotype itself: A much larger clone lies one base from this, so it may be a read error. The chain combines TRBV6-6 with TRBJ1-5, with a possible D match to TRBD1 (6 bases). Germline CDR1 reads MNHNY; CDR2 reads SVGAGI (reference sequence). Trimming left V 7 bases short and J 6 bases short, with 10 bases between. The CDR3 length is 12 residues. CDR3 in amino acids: CASTDRTQPQHF. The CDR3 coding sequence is TGTGCCAGCACCGACAGGACTCAGCCCCAGCATTTT.

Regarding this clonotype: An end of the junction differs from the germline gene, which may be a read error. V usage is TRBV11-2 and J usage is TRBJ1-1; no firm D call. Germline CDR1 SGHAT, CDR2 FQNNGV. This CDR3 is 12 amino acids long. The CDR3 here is CASSFIGPETFF. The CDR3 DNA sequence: TGTGCCAGCAGCTTCATTGGTCCTGAAACTTTCTTT.

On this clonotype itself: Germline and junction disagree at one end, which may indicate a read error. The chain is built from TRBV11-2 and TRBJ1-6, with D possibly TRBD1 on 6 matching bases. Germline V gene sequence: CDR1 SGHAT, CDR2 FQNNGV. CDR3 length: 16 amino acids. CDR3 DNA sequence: TGTGCCAGCAGCTTCTCGGGACACAACTATAATCCACCCCCCCGCTTT. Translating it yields CASSFSGHNYNPPPRF.

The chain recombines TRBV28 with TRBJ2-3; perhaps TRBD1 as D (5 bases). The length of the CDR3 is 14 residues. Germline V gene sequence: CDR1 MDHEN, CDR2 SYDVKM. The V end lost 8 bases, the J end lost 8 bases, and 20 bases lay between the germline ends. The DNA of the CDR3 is TGTGCCAGCGGTTCGGACACTGGGCCAGCTACGCAGTATTTT. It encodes CASGSDTGPATQYF.

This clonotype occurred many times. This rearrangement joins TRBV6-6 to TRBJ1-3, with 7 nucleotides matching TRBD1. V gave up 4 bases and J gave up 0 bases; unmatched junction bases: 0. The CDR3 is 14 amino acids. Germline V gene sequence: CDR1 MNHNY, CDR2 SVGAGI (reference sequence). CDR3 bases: TGTGCCAGCAGTTGGGACAGCTCTGGAAACACCATATATTTT. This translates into CASSWDSSGNTIYF.

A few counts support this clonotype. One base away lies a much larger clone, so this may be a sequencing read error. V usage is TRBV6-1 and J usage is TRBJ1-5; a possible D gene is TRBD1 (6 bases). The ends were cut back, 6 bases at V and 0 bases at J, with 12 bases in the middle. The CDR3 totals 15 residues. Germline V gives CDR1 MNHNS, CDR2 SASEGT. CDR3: CASRGGLYSNQPQHF. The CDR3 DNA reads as TGTGCCAGCAGAGGGGGATTGTATAGCAATCAGCCCCAGCATTTT.

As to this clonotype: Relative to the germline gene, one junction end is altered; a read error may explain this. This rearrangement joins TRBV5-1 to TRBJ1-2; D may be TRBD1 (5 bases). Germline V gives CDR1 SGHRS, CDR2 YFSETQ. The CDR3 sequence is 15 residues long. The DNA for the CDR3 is TGCGCCAGCAGCCACCGGGACGGGGGGACTTATGGCTACATCTTC. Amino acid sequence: CASSHRDGGTYGYIF.

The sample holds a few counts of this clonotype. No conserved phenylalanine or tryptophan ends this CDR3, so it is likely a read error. CDR3 DNA sequence: TGTGCCAGCAGTTACTCCCCTTACAATGAGCAGTTCCTC. Its translation is CASSYSPYNEQFL. V gene TRBV6-6 combines with J gene TRBJ2-1, with D unresolved. The CDR3 totals 13 residues. The germline CDR1 and CDR2 sequences are MNHNY and SVGAGI (reference sequence). V gave up 0 bases and J gave up 4 bases, with 4 bases separating them.